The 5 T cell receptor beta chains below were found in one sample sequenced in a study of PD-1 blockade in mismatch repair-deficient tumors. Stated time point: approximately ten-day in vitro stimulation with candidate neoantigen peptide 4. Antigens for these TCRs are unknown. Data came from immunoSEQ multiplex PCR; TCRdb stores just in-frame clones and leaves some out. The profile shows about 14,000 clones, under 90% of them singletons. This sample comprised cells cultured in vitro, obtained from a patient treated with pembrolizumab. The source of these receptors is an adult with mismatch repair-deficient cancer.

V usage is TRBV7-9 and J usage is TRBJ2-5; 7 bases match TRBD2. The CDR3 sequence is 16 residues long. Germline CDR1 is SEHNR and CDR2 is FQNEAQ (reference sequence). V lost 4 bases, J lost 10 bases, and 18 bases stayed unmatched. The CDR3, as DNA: TGTGCCAGCAGCTCTCAAGCGGGATCGGCTTCCGGGGGCCAGTACTTC. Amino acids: CASSSQAGSASGGQYF. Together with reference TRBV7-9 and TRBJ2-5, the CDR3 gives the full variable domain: DTGVSQNPRHKITKRGQNVTFRCDPISEHNRLYWYRQTLGQGPEFLTYFQNEAQLEKSRLLSDRFSAERPKGSFSTLEIQRTEQGDSAMYLCASSSQAGSASGGQYFGPGTRLLVL.

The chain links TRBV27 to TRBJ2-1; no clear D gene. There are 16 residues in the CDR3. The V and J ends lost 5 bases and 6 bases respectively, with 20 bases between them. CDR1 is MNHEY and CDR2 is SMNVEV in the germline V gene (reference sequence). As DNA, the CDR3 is TGTGCCAGCAGTCCCAATGAAAACCCCACCCCCAATGAGCAGTTCTTC. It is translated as CASSPNENPTPNEQFF.

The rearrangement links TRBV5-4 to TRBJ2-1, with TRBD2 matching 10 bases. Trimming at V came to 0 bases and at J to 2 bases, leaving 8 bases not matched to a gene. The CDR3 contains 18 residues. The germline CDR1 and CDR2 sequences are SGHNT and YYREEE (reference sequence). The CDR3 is CASSLGTSGRRAYNEQFF. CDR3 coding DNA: TGTGCCAGCAGCTTGGGGACTAGCGGACGGAGGGCCTACAATGAGCAGTTCTTC.

CDR3 residues: CASSAGGRDNEQFF. The CDR3 DNA reads TGTGCCAGCTCAGCTGGAGGGAGGGACAATGAGCAGTTCTTC. The chain links TRBV18 to TRBJ2-1; 7 bases line up with TRBD2. The CDR3 has 14 residues. Germline V gives CDR1 KGHSH, CDR2 LQKENI. Unmatched junction bases numbered 6, after V lost 5 bases and J lost 5 bases.

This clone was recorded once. CDR3 loop: CASGTRDRGTREQFF. The CDR3 nucleotides read TGTGCCAGCGGGACCCGGGACAGGGGGACACGTGAGCAGTTCTTC. This sequence joins TRBV27 and TRBJ2-1, with 11 bases lining up with TRBD1. CDR1 and CDR2 (germline): MNHEY, SMNVEV (reference sequence). V was pared by 8 bases and J by 9 bases, with 12 bases of the junction left unmatched. This CDR3 has 15 residues.